The 16 T cell receptor beta chains reported below all come from one sample, sequenced in a study of blood T cell repertoires in COVID-19. Generated by immunoSEQ multiplex PCR, the TCRdb table keeps only in-frame clones and is missing some. The sample has fewer than 200,000 clones, approximately 90% seen once. Sequencing was performed on peripheral blood. All receptors derive from a woman aged 18-35 years who had recovered from COVID-19.

This chain connects TRBV2 to TRBJ2-1; 8 bases fit TRBD1. The CDR3 is made up of 16 amino acids. Losses at the gene ends were 5 bases for V and 7 bases for J; bases not matched to a gene: 13. Germline V gene sequence: CDR1 SNHLY, CDR2 FYNNEI. The CDR3 here is CASSPGPGGVWNEQFF. CDR3 DNA: TGTGCCAGCAGTCCCGGCCCAGGGGGCGTCTGGAATGAGCAGTTCTTC.

This chain links TRBV6-4 with TRBJ1-2; D is undetermined. This CDR3 comprises 14 residues. CDR1 and CDR2 (germline): MRHNA, SNTAGT. V was pared by 3 bases and J by 4 bases, with 12 bases between. CDR3 coding DNA: TGTGCCAGCAGTGATGGGGTAGGGAGCTATGGCTACACCTTC. It specifies CASSDGVGSYGYTF.

This chain uses TRBV24-1 with TRBJ2-5; weak D call: TRBD1 (5 bases). There are 13 residues in the CDR3. V lost 11 bases and J lost 1, with 13 bases in between. Germline assignment: CDR1 KGHDR and CDR2 SFDVKD. The CDR3 spells CAIGHSTQETQYF. The CDR3, as DNA: TGTGCCATCGGACATTCTACCCAAGAGACCCAGTACTTC.

CDR3 nucleotide sequence: TGTGCCAGCAGCCCCCGCCCGGGACAGGGTGCTGAAGCTTTCTTT. Its translation is CASSPRPGQGAEAFF. V is TRBV7-3 and J is TRBJ1-1, with 9 bases matching TRBD1. Germline CDR1 SGHTA, CDR2 FQGTGA. V dropped 5 bases and J dropped 6; count of bases not matched to a gene: 10. The CDR3 totals 15 residues.

V usage is TRBV7-9 and J usage is TRBJ2-5; D may be TRBD2 (6 bases). Germline V gene lookup returns CDR1 SEHNR and CDR2 FQNEAQ (reference sequence). The CDR3 sequence is 15 residues long. Deletions cut 2 bases from V and 5 bases from J, with 15 bases between. Written as DNA, the CDR3 is TGTGCCAGCAGCTTATATGAGTTCCGGGAGGAGACCCAGTACTTC. Its translation is CASSLYEFREETQYF.

This clone was seen just once. The chain combines TRBV29-1 with TRBJ2-3; D remains ambiguous. V was trimmed by 0 bases and J by 1 base, leaving 14 bases between them. Per the germline V gene, CDR1 is SQVTM and CDR2 is ANQGSEA. The CDR3 contains 16 residues. CDR3 sequence reads: CSVEDRARDRTDTQYF. CDR3 nucleotides: TGCAGCGTTGAAGATCGAGCGAGAGACCGCACAGATACGCAGTATTTT.

The J gene is TRBJ2-7, the V gene TRBV2; 8 bases agree with TRBD2. V was clipped by 10 bases and J by 0 bases; unmatched bases: 8. Germline loops: CDR1 SNHLY, CDR2 FYNNEI. CDR3 length: 14 residues. CDR3 bases: TGTGCCACCATTCCGGGACTAGACTCCTACGAGCAGTACTTC. It encodes CATIPGLDSYEQYF.

This clone was counted once. The rearrangement uses TRBV15 and TRBJ2-5, with D possibly being TRBD2 (6 bases). This CDR3 is built from 17 residues. CDR1 is LNHNV and CDR2 is YYDKDF in the germline V gene (reference sequence). The V and J ends lost 0 bases and 1 base respectively, with 15 bases between them. The CDR3: CATSRDEVSGTQETQYF. Written as DNA, the CDR3 is TGTGCCACCAGCAGAGATGAAGTTAGCGGTACCCAAGAGACCCAGTACTTC.

This rearrangement joins TRBV4-2 to TRBJ2-5; a weak D match, TRBD1 (6 bases). Germline V lookup: CDR1 LGHNA, CDR2 YNFKEQ. There are 15 residues in the CDR3. Trimming shortened V by 3 bases and J by 5 bases, and 16 bases separated the two germline ends. DNA for the CDR3: TGTGCCAGCAGCCAGGAGAACAGGGTTTGGGAGACCCAGTACTTC. As protein: CASSQENRVWETQYF.

V usage is TRBV5-7 and J usage is TRBJ2-3; 14 bases fit TRBD2. TRBV5-7 is flagged as an ORF with uncertain function. This CDR3 is 17 amino acids long. V shed 4 bases, J shed 6 bases, and the junction held 10 bases outside the gene matches. CDR3 sequence (DNA): TGTGCCAGCAGCGAAGGTTCGACTAGCGGGGGGGAGGATACGCAGTATTTT. It specifies CASSEGSTSGGEDTQYF.

The rearrangement joins TRBV4-2 to TRBJ2-1; TRBD2 matches at 7 bases. V shed 0 bases, J shed 0 bases, and the junction held 2 bases outside the gene matches. This CDR3 is 16 amino acids long. In germline, CDR1 is LGHNA, CDR2 YNFKEQ. The CDR3 loop reads CASSQDGGSSYNEQFF. DNA for the CDR3: TGTGCCAGCAGCCAAGACGGGGGGAGCTCCTACAATGAGCAGTTCTTC.

The chain links TRBV5-1 to TRBJ1-4; TRBD1 agrees at 7 bases. Germline lookup yields CDR1 SGHRS and CDR2 YFSETQ. Trimming took 0 bases from V and 7 from J; bases not matched to a gene: 6. There are 15 residues in the CDR3. This CDR3 reads CASSLAQGEVEKLFF. The CDR3 DNA sequence: TGCGCCAGCAGCTTGGCTCAGGGGGAAGTTGAAAAACTGTTTTTT. The variable domain in full, completed from reference TRBV5-1 and TRBJ1-4, reads KAGVTQTPRYLIKTRGQQVTLSCSPISGHRSVSWYQQTPGQGLQFLFEYFSETQRNKGNFPGRFSGRQFSNSRSEMNVSTLELGDSALYLCASSLAQGEVEKLFFGSGTQLSVL.

The rearrangement uses TRBV7-2 and TRBJ2-3, with 9 bases lining up with TRBD2. Germline CDR1 SGHTA, CDR2 FQGNSA. Losses at the gene ends were 7 bases for V and 6 bases for J; bases not matched to a gene: 8. This CDR3 has 14 residues. The CDR3 nucleotides read TGTGCCAGCATCCGCGGGGGGGCATCTGATACGCAGTATTTT. Translation gives CASIRGGASDTQYF.

The rearrangement links TRBV14 to TRBJ1-1; D gene unclear. The CDR3 has 17 amino acids. The V gene's germline CDR1 is SGHDN and CDR2 FVKESK. The ends were cut back, 0 bases at V and 3 bases at J, with 17 bases in the middle. The CDR3 loop is CASSQDFSSLMDTEAFF. In DNA, the CDR3 is TGTGCCAGCAGCCAAGATTTTAGTAGCTTAATGGACACTGAAGCTTTCTTT.

V gene TRBV4-3 combines with J gene TRBJ2-7; no clear D. CDR1 is LGHNA, CDR2 YSLEER, per germline. The V gene lost 0 bases and the J gene lost 0 bases, with 18 bases spanning the gap. There are 18 residues in the CDR3. The CDR3 region has the DNA TGCGCCAGCAGCCAAGATGACCTGGGCAGCCCATCCTCCTACGAGCAGTACTTC. It is translated as CASSQDDLGSPSSYEQYF.

For the CDR3, the DNA is TGTGCCACTCGATCTGACAGTAAAGGCTACACCTTC. Amino acids: CATRSDSKGYTF. The chain combines TRBV24-1 with TRBJ1-2; a weak D match, TRBD1 (5 bases). Trimming took off 10 bases at V and 8 bases at J, with 16 bases between the two ends. CDR3 length: 12 residues. Germline V gene sequence: CDR1 KGHDR, CDR2 SFDVKD.